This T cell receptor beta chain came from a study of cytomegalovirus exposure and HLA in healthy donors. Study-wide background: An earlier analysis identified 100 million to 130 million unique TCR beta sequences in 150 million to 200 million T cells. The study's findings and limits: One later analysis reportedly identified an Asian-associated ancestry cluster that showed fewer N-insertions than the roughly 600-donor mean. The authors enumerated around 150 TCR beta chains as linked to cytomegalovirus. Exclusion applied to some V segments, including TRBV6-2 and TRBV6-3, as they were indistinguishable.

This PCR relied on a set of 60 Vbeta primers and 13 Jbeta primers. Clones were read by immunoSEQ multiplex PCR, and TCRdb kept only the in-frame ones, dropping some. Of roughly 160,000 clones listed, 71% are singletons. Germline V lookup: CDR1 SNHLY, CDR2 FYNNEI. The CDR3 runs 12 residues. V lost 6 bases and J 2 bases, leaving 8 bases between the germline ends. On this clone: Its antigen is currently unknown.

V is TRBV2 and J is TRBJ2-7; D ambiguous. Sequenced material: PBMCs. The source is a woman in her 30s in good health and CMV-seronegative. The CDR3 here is CASRQSAYEQYF. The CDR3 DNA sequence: TGTGCCAGCAGACAATCCGCCTACGAGCAGTACTTC.